Each of the 3 T cell receptor beta chains below was sequenced from the same sample in a study of shared clonotypes between healthy human individuals. Libraries were prepared by immunoSEQ multiplex PCR; TCRdb keeps only in-frame clonotypes and omits some of them. In the table there are about 2 million clones, over 85% of which are singletons. Naive CD8 cells lacked CD45RO, underwent positive selection for CCR7 and left out terminally differentiated effector memory CD45RA+ cells. The source material was naive CD8+ T cells sorted from blood. All receptors come from a young man in good health.

The chain links TRBV2 to TRBJ2-3; 16 bases line up with TRBD2. Trimming at V came to 7 bases and at J to 3 bases, leaving 7 bases not matched to a gene. CDR3 length equals 17 residues. Germline-derived CDR1 and CDR2 are SNHLY and FYNNEI. This CDR3 is CASNPGLAGGLTDTQYF. CDR3 coding DNA: TGTGCCAGCAACCCGGGACTAGCGGGGGGGCTGACAGATACGCAGTATTTT.

The chain links TRBV9 to TRBJ2-3; a weak D match, TRBD2 (6 bases). The CDR3 is 16 amino acids. With 2 bases removed from V and 4 bases from J, the gap between germline ends came to 17 bases. The V gene's germline CDR1 is SGDLS and CDR2 YYNGEE. CDR3 coding DNA: TGTGCCAGCAGCGTTCTCGCTGTCGCGGGGCCAGATACGCAGTATTTT. It translates to CASSVLAVAGPDTQYF.

This chain joins TRBV7-8 and TRBJ1-1, with D hard to call. Trimming removed 1 base from V and 0 bases from J, with 18 bases in between. The CDR3 has 18 amino acids. Germline assignment: CDR1 SGHVS and CDR2 FQNEAQ. The CDR3 protein is CASSLDIYAEEMNTEAFF. CDR3 coding DNA: TGTGCCAGCAGCTTAGACATTTACGCAGAGGAGATGAACACTGAAGCTTTCTTT.